Included here is one TCR beta chain sequence, with context. What it binds is unknown. CDR1 is KGHDR and CDR2 is SFDVKD in the germline V gene. J lost 3 bases, V lost 7 bases, and 5 bases had no gene match. CDR3 length: 14 amino acids. The sample is drawn from a study of T-cell memory formation after mild COVID-19. Study results and caveats: Mainly in CM and EM were contracting CD4+ clones; CD8+ were in EMRA.

TCRdb itself ran the 5' RACE reads through MiXCR, one entry per CDR3 protein. The sample lists 210,000 or so distinct CDR3 sequences; 27% were seen once. The V call is TRBV24-1, the J call TRBJ2-1, with TRBD2 matching over 7 bases. The origin of this receptor is an adult woman who had mild COVID-19 (a few samples of this study predate the infection). Cell type and time point are not known. Sequencing was done on a sample of PBMCs or a T cell subset sorted from them (not recorded which). The CDR3 region has the DNA TGTGCCACCAGCGCGGGAGTTAACTACAATGAGCAGTTCTTC. Translation gives CATSAGVNYNEQFF.